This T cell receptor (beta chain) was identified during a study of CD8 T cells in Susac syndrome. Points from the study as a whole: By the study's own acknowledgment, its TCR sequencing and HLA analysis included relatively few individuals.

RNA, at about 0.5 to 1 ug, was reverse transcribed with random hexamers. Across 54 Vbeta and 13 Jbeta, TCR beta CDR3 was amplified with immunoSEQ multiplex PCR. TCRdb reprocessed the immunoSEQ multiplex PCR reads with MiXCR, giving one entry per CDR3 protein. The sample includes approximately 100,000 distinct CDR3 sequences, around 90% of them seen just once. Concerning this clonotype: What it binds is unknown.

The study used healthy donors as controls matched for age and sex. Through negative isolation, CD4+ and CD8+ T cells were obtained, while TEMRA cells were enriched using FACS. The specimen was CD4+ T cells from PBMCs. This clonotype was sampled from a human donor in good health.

The CDR3 DNA reads as TGTGCCAGCAGTCCGGGGAGTACTGGGGCCAACGTCCTGACTTTC. It specifies CASSPGSTGANVLTF. The chain has TRBV12-3 or TRBV12-4 and TRBJ2-6; D may be TRBD2 (5 bases). V dropped 5 bases and J dropped 2 bases, with 10 bases sitting between them. This CDR3 comprises 15 residues.